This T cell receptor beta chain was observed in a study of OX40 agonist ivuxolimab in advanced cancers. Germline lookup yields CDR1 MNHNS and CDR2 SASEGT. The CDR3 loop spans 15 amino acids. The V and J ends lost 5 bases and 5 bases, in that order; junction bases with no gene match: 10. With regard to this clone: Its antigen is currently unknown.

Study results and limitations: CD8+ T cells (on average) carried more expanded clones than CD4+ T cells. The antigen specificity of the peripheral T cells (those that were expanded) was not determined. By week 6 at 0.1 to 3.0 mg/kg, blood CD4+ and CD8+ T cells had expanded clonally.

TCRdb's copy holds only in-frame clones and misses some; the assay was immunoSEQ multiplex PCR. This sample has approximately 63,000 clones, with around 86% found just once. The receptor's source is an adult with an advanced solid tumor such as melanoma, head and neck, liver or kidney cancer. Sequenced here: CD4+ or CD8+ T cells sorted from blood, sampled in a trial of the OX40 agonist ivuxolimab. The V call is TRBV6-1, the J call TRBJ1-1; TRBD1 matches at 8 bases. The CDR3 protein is CASSNHQGAGTEAFF. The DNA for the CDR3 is TGTGCCAGCAGTAACCACCAGGGGGCTGGGACTGAAGCTTTCTTT.